This TCR beta chain emerged from a study of graft-versus-host responses after intestinal transplantation. At the level of the study: Transplant types were multivisceral, liver-intestinal, or isolated intestinal. Recipients across the board were started on anti-thymocyte globulin induction, then kept on tacrolimus and steroids for around three years.

Trimming removed 4 bases from V and 2 bases from J, with 10 bases in between. The V gene's germline CDR1 is SGHRS and CDR2 YFSETQ. The CDR3 totals 13 residues. TCRdb's table, derived via immunoSEQ multiplex PCR, lists solely in-frame clones and lacks some. The table includes 50,000 or so clones, about 93% detected once. The source of this sequence is a human patient who received an intestinal transplant, so some T cells may come from the graft donor. The gene calls are TRBV5-1 and TRBJ2-7, with D tentatively TRBD1 (5 bases). The source was PBMCs, collected around 800 days after a first intestinal transplant, on the day of a second. The CDR3 DNA sequence: TGCGCCAGCAGCCCGGACATTACCTACGAGCAGTACTTC. This translates into CASSPDITYEQYF.